This T cell receptor beta chain was identified in a study of immune evolution from preneoplasia to lung adenocarcinoma. Study summary: HLA loss of heterozygosity: roughly 6.4% AIS, about 15% MIA, approximately 35% ADC, none AAH.

This clone was seen more than once but under ten times. Its antigen is unknown. Study results and limitations: Normal lung had highest clonality; later lesions appeared denser, more diverse.

Clones were sequenced by immunoSEQ multiplex PCR, and TCRdb holds only the in-frame ones, with some missing. Of tens of thousands of clones listed, less than 85% are singletons. Patient tissue came from resections in Japan or China, 2014–2017. Macro-dissection enriched premalignant or tumor cells before nucleic acid extraction. The receptor comes from a person aged 55 to 75 with lung adenocarcinoma. Sequencing was performed on FFPE invasive lung adenocarcinoma tissue.

Here the CDR3 reads CASSMGVGELFF. The CDR3 DNA follows: TGTGCCAGTAGTATGGGAGTCGGGGAGCTGTTTTTT. This rearrangement joins TRBV19 to TRBJ2-2, with a tentative D call TRBD2 (5 bases). Between the trimmed V and J ends, which lost 3 bases and 7 bases, there was a span of 6 bases. Germline V gives CDR1 LNHDA, CDR2 SQIVND (reference sequence). CDR3 length: 12 residues.